The 14 T cell receptor beta chains in this list originate from one sample, sequenced in a study of OX40 agonist ivuxolimab in advanced cancers. Some clones are missing from TCRdb's copy, which holds only in-frame ones; the method was immunoSEQ multiplex PCR. The sample consists of about 16,000 clones, roughly 86% of them appearing once. The material sequenced was CD4+ or CD8+ T cells sorted from blood, taken in a trial of the OX40 agonist ivuxolimab. These receptors all come from an adult with an advanced solid tumor such as melanoma, head and neck, liver or kidney cancer.

The rearrangement links TRBV18 to TRBJ2-3; D ambiguous. The CDR3 is made up of 14 amino acids. Germline-derived CDR1 and CDR2 are KGHSH and LQKENI. V shed 2 bases and J shed 2 bases, with 8 bases lying between them. The CDR3 nucleotides read TGTGCCAGCTCACCATCACAGATCACAGATACGCAGTATTTT. As protein: CASSPSQITDTQYF.

The chain carries TRBV5-4 and TRBJ1-1, with a possible D match to TRBD1 (6 bases). This CDR3 contains 15 residues. V was pared by 5 bases and J by 0 bases, with 14 bases between. Germline loops: CDR1 SGHNT, CDR2 YYREEE (reference sequence). Here the CDR3 DNA reads TGTGCCAGCAGTTCACAGGGTAGGGTGAACACTGAAGCTTTCTTT. Translation: CASSSQGRVNTEAFF. Looking up the rest from reference TRBV5-4 and TRBJ1-1 gives the full variable domain: ETGVTQSPTHLIKTRGQQVTLRCSSQSGHNTVSWYQQALGQGPQFIFQYYREEENGRGNFPPRFSGLQFPNYSSELNVNALELDDSALYLCASSSQGRVNTEAFFGQGTRLTVV.

As to this clone: Other DNA sequences from this sample encode an identical CDR3 as well. This chain connects TRBV5-4 to TRBJ2-2; 7 nucleotides line up with TRBD1. J lost 6 bases, V lost 0 bases, and 8 bases had no gene match. CDR1 and CDR2 (germline): SGHNT, YYREEE (reference sequence). This CDR3 spans 16 amino acids. The CDR3 loop reads CASSLGGRTGAGELFF. In DNA form, the CDR3 reads TGTGCCAGCAGCTTGGGGGGACGGACAGGCGCCGGGGAGCTGTTTTTT. Full variable domain (missing parts from reference TRBV5-4 and TRBJ2-2): ETGVTQSPTHLIKTRGQQVTLRCSSQSGHNTVSWYQQALGQGPQFIFQYYREEENGRGNFPPRFSGLQFPNYSSELNVNALELDDSALYLCASSLGGRTGAGELFFGEGSRLTVL.

The gene calls are TRBV5-1 and TRBJ2-3; no reliable D call. The CDR3 extends over 13 amino acids. Deletions cut 0 bases from V and 2 bases from J, with 4 bases between. From germline, CDR1 is SGHRS and CDR2 YFSETQ. The CDR3 sequence is CASSLDATDTQYF. The CDR3 DNA is TGCGCCAGCAGCTTGGATGCCACAGATACGCAGTATTTT.

The chain is built from TRBV7-2 and TRBJ2-7; D is perhaps TRBD2 (6 bases). The CDR3 runs to 18 residues. V lost 5 bases to trimming and J lost 3 bases, with 26 bases between them. The germline CDR1 and CDR2 sequences are SGHTA and FQGNSA. The CDR3 spells CASSPGAWGERSVYEQYF. The CDR3 bases are TGTGCCAGCAGCCCTGGGGCCTGGGGGGAGAGGTCGGTCTACGAGCAGTACTTC. The entire variable domain, with the rest obtained from reference TRBV7-2 and TRBJ2-7, is as follows: GAGVSQSPSNKVTEKGKDVELRCDPISGHTALYWYRQSLGQGLEFLIYFQGNSAPDKSGLPSDRFSAERTGGSVSTLTIQRTQQEDSAVYLCASSPGAWGERSVYEQYFGPGTRLTVT.

The table lists this clone with a few counts. The V gene is TRBV19, the J gene TRBJ1-1; tentative D call: TRBD1 (5 bases). Per germline, CDR1 LNHDA and CDR2 SQIVND (reference sequence). The CDR3 spans 14 residues. V lost 7 bases, J lost 4 bases, and 16 bases lay in between. The DNA for the CDR3 is TGTGCCAGTAAGGCCGCTGTGGGGGGCACTGAAGCTTTCTTT. Its translation is CASKAAVGGTEAFF.

The V gene is TRBV6-6, the J gene TRBJ2-7, with TRBD1 matching over 7 bases. The trim removed 4 bases at V and 7 bases at J, leaving 16 bases unmatched. The CDR3 totals 16 residues. Germline V gene data show CDR1 as MNHNY and CDR2 as SVGAGI (reference sequence). As DNA, the CDR3 is TGTGCCAGCAGTTCAATGACAGGGTACAAGACGATGGAGCAGTACTTC. Translating gives CASSSMTGYKTMEQYF.

V gene TRBV19 combines with J gene TRBJ1-2; D not resolved. Trimming cost V 1 base and J 6 bases, with 9 bases left between them. The germline gives CDR1 LNHDA, CDR2 SQIVND (reference sequence). The CDR3 loop spans 13 amino acids. The CDR3 DNA reads as TGTGCCAGTAGTATAGTCGGTGTTGATGGCTACACCTTC. Translated, it gives CASSIVGVDGYTF.

The chain joins TRBV6-6 to TRBJ1-2; D is perhaps TRBD1 (6 bases). CDR1 is MNHNY, CDR2 SVGAGI, per germline (reference sequence). The ends were cut back, 5 bases at V and 0 bases at J, with 16 bases in the middle. This CDR3 region has 16 residues. The CDR3 nucleotides read TGTGCCAGCAGTCCGAAACGCCAGGGGACTAACTATGGCTACACCTTC. Protein product: CASSPKRQGTNYGYTF.

The gene calls are TRBV5-5 and TRBJ2-5; D gene ambiguous. This CDR3 is 14 amino acids long. The germline gives CDR1 SGHKS, CDR2 YYEKEE (reference sequence). V was trimmed by 0 bases and J by 2 bases, leaving 8 bases between them. For the CDR3, the DNA is TGTGCCAGCAGCTTGGTTGTCAGGCAAGAGACCCAGTACTTC. Encoded protein: CASSLVVRQETQYF. The full variable domain, completed using reference TRBV5-5 and TRBJ2-5, is DAGVTQSPTHLIKTRGQQVTLRCSPISGHKSVSWYQQVLGQGPQFIFQYYEKEERGRGNFPDRFSARQFPNYSSELNVNALLLGDSALYLCASSLVVRQETQYFGPGTRLLVL.

This chain's CDR3 is CASSPQGRSNTGELFF. In DNA, the CDR3 is TGTGCCAGCAGCCCACAGGGGAGATCGAACACCGGGGAGCTGTTTTTT. The rearrangement links TRBV7-8 to TRBJ2-2; 7 bases match TRBD1. V shed 5 bases, J shed 0 bases, and the junction held 6 bases outside the gene matches. CDR1 is SGHVS and CDR2 is FQNEAQ in the germline V gene. This CDR3 spans 16 amino acids.

This clone was observed once. The chain has TRBV25-1 and TRBJ1-1; D is perhaps TRBD1 (5 bases). This CDR3 region has 14 residues. The V gene's germline CDR1 is MGHDK and CDR2 SYGVNS. Trimming took off 6 bases at V and 2 bases at J, with 13 bases between the two ends. For the CDR3, the DNA is TGTGCCAGCAGCAAGACAGCCTTAAACACTGAAGCTTTCTTT. This translates into CASSKTALNTEAFF.

This clone was detected only once. The gene calls are TRBV19 and TRBJ2-4; D ambiguous. CDR1 is LNHDA, CDR2 SQIVND, per germline (reference sequence). This CDR3 region has 15 residues. Trimming cost V 5 bases and J 8 bases, with 19 bases left between them. The CDR3 nucleotides are TGTGCCAGTAGTTCCGGGTCCTGGATAGGCGACATTCAGTACTTC. Residues: CASSSGSWIGDIQYF.

The chain uses TRBV10-3 and TRBJ1-3; tentatively, D is TRBD1 (6 bases). The CDR3 extends over 12 amino acids. CDR1 and CDR2 (germline): ENHRY, SYGVKD. V was trimmed by 8 bases and J by 7 bases, leaving 12 bases between them. The CDR3 nucleotides are TGTGCCATCGGGGCAGGGGCCAACACCATATATTTT. Translation: CAIGAGANTIYF.